These T cell receptor beta chains were read from a single sample in a study of somatic mutations in cytotoxic T cells in rheumatoid arthritis. Sequencing was performed with immunoSEQ multiplex PCR; in TCRdb, only in-frame clones are kept and a portion is missing. The repertoire holds 13,000 or so clones, 82% seen once, with roughly 29% in the top ten. The specimen sequenced was CD8+ T cells sorted from blood. The origin of the receptors is an adult with rheumatoid arthritis. The CDR3 runs from the conserved cysteine through the conserved F or W. The D gene is left open where the match is weak. Rows may omit the clone size; those that give it use once, few, many or a size class.

V	D	size	J	CDR3	DNA
TRBV5-5	.	.	TRBJ2-1	CASSFGGAEQFF	TGTGCCAGCAGCTTTGGGGGGGCGGAGCAGTTCTTC
TRBV7-2	.	.	TRBJ2-3	CASSPLVRIDTQYF	TGTGCCAGCAGCCCACTAGTTAGGATAGATACGCAGTATTTT
TRBV7-3	.	.	TRBJ2-5	CASSHNSNQETQYF	TGTGCCAGCAGCCACAACAGCAACCAAGAGACCCAGTACTTC
TRBV7-6	.	.	TRBJ2-4	CASSPEGGKNIQYF	TGTGCCAGCAGCCCTGAGGGCGGGAAAAACATTCAGTACTTC
TRBV10-3	TRBD2	.	TRBJ2-2	CAISDPVLAGASGELFF	TGTGCCATCAGTGATCCCGTACTAGCGGGAGCGTCCGGGGAGCTGTTTTTT
TRBV29-1	TRBD2	.	TRBJ2-2	CSAQRTSGEGGELFF	TGCAGCGCTCAGCGGACTAGCGGGGAGGGCGGGGAGCTGTTTTTT
TRBV5-6	.	few	TRBJ1-1	CASSGSVNTEAFF	TGTGCCAGCAGCGGGTCTGTGAACACTGAAGCTTTCTTT
TRBV9	.	.	TRBJ2-1	CASSVQGRSYNEQFF	TGTGCCAGCAGCGTCCAGGGTCGCTCCTACAATGAGCAGTTCTTC
TRBV7-8	.	.	TRBJ2-3	CASSLGRPNTDTQYF	TGTGCCAGCAGCTTAGGGCGTCCCAACACAGATACGCAGTATTTT
TRBV4-2	.	.	TRBJ1-2	CASSQGIFRGGGYTF	TGTGCCAGCAGCCAAGGGATATTCAGGGGCGGGGGCTACACCTTC
TRBV9	TRBD2	.	TRBJ2-7	CASSVVPIAGRVIYEQYF	TGTGCCAGCAGCGTAGTCCCCATAGCCGGGAGGGTAATCTACGAGCAGTACTTC
TRBV10-3	TRBD1	once	TRBJ1-3	CAISESTGSGNTIYF	TGTGCCATCAGTGAGTCGACAGGGTCCGGAAACACCATATATTTT
TRBV5-4	.	.	TRBJ2-7	CASSYGSAVYEQYF	TGTGCCAGCAGCTACGGTTCCGCCGTTTACGAGCAGTACTTC
TRBV4-1	.	.	TRBJ2-7	CASSRVGGESSYEQYF	TGCGCCAGCAGCCGGGTAGGGGGAGAATCCTCCTACGAGCAGTACTTC
TRBV27	.	.	TRBJ1-1	CASSLSINTEAFF	TGTGCCAGCAGTCTTAGCATAAACACTGAAGCTTTCTTT
TRBV28	.	few	TRBJ1-3	CASSPGTAGNTIYF	TGTGCCAGCAGTCCCGGGACGGCAGGAAACACCATATATTTT
TRBV27	.	.	TRBJ1-2	CASSFLFLRQSYGYTF	TGTGCCAGCAGTTTTTTGTTCCTCAGACAGAGCTATGGCTACACCTTC
TRBV28	.	once	TRBJ2-5	CASFSGQETQYF	TGTGCCAGCTTTTCCGGGCAAGAGACCCAGTACTTC
TRBV13	.	.	TRBJ2-7	CASSNKWVSENHEQYF	TGTGCCAGCAGTAATAAGTGGGTTTCAGAGAACCACGAGCAGTACTTC
TRBV19	TRBD1	once	TRBJ1-5	CASSMGTGSSNQPQHF	TGTGCCAGTAGTATGGGGACAGGGTCTAGCAATCAGCCCCAGCATTTT
TRBV5-1	TRBD2	.	TRBJ2-6	CASSLVGLAGDSTSSGANVLTF	TGCGCCAGCAGCTTGGTTGGACTAGCGGGGGACTCCACCAGCTCTGGGGCCAACGTCCTGACTTTC
TRBV11-2	TRBD1	.	TRBJ1-4	CASSPQGIREKLFF	TGTGCCAGCAGCCCACAGGGGATACGGGAAAAACTGTTTTTT
TRBV7-6	.	once	TRBJ2-1	CASSLGGGSYNEQFF	TGTGCCAGCAGCTTAGGGGGTGGGTCCTACAATGAGCAGTTCTTC
TRBV6-1	TRBD2	.	TRBJ2-5	CASRENSGGARETQYF	TGTGCCAGCAGGGAAAATAGCGGGGGGGCCCGAGAGACCCAGTACTTC
TRBV7-6	TRBD1	.	TRBJ1-1	CASVPGTGNTEAFF	TGTGCCAGCGTCCCCGGGACAGGGAACACTGAAGCTTTCTTT
TRBV9	.	once	TRBJ2-2	CASSVINTGELFF	TGTGCCAGCAGCGTAATCAACACCGGGGAGCTGTTTTTT
TRBV28	.	.	TRBJ1-1	CASSLWGRTEAFF	TGTGCCAGCAGTTTATGGGGGCGCACTGAAGCTTTCTTT
TRBV7-2	.	.	TRBJ1-5	CASTPAGPQNQPQHF	TGTGCCAGCACCCCCGCCGGGCCTCAGAATCAGCCCCAGCATTTT
TRBV5-4	TRBD2	.	TRBJ2-5	CASSPSGKVETQYF	TGTGCCAGCAGCCCAAGCGGGAAGGTTGAGACCCAGTACTTC
TRBV6-5	.	.	TRBJ1-6	CASSNSQTNSPLHF	TGTGCCAGCAGTAATAGCCAGACTAATTCACCCCTCCACTTT
TRBV5-5	.	.	TRBJ2-1	CASSFIAASYNEQFF	TGTGCCAGCAGCTTCATAGCGGCTTCCTACAATGAGCAGTTCTTC
TRBV2	.	once	TRBJ1-4	CASMGQGVEKLFF	TGTGCCAGCATGGGGCAGGGAGTGGAAAAACTGTTTTTT
TRBV7-2	.	.	TRBJ1-5	CASSLSRENQPQHF	TGTGCCAGCAGCTTATCACGGGAGAATCAGCCCCAGCATTTT
TRBV5-1	.	once	TRBJ1-1	CASSLSATEAFF	TGCGCCAGCAGCTTGTCGGCCACTGAAGCTTTCTTT
TRBV10-2	TRBD2	.	TRBJ2-7	CASSQAGSYEQYF	TGCGCCAGCAGTCAAGCGGGGAGTTACGAGCAGTACTTC
TRBV7-9	.	few	TRBJ1-1	CASSSSGGWTEAFF	TGTGCCAGCAGCTCTAGTGGGGGTTGGACTGAAGCTTTCTTT
TRBV28	.	.	TRBJ2-7	CASSSGLSYEQYF	TGTGCCAGCAGTTCCGGACTGAGCTACGAGCAGTACTTC
TRBV29-1	.	few	TRBJ2-3	CSVLTGRGGTDTQYF	TGCAGCGTTCTCACCGGGCGGGGCGGCACAGATACGCAGTATTTT
TRBV19	.	.	TRBJ1-4	CASGSGVNEKLFF	TGTGCCAGTGGATCGGGGGTCAATGAAAAACTGTTTTTT
TRBV7-7	TRBD2	.	TRBJ2-5	CASSRHLAGDGETQYF	TGTGCTAGCAGCCGGCATTTGGCGGGAGATGGGGAGACCCAGTACTTC
TRBV6-5	TRBD1	.	TRBJ2-7	CASSQTGVEQYF	TGTGCCAGCAGTCAGACAGGGGTCGAGCAGTACTTC
TRBV5-1	TRBD2	.	TRBJ2-2	CASSSSGGIPWELFF	TGCGCCAGCAGCTCTAGCGGGGGTATACCGTGGGAGCTGTTTTTT
TRBV10-2	.	once	TRBJ1-2	CASSEIGFGYTF	TGCGCCAGCAGTGAGATAGGGTTTGGCTACACCTTC
TRBV7-9	.	.	TRBJ1-2	CASSYREGGNYGYTF	TGTGCCAGCAGCTACCGTGAGGGGGGTAACTATGGCTACACCTTC
TRBV19	.	few	TRBJ2-7	CASRPGTRVGGEQYF	TGTGCCAGTAGGCCCGGGACAAGAGTTGGGGGCGAGCAGTACTTC
TRBV2	.	.	TRBJ2-3	CASSSFRDTQYF	TGTGCCAGCAGCTCCTTTAGAGATACGCAGTATTTT
TRBV7-6	.	.	TRBJ1-1	CASSLAGGRNEAFF	TGTGCCAGCAGCTTAGCTGGGGGGAGGAATGAAGCTTTCTTT
TRBV5-1	TRBD1	.	TRBJ2-7	CASSWDRGHYEQYF	TGCGCCAGCAGCTGGGACAGGGGACATTACGAGCAGTACTTC
TRBV29-1	.	.	TRBJ1-1	CSVILQGNTEAFF	TGCAGCGTCATTCTACAGGGTAACACTGAAGCTTTCTTT
TRBV4-1	.	.	TRBJ1-2	CASSQGVGDTYGYTF	TGCGCCAGCAGCCAAGGCGTAGGGGATACCTATGGCTACACCTTC
TRBV7-9	.	.	TRBJ2-1	CASSSPGNEQFF	TGTGCCAGCAGCTCTCCAGGGAATGAGCAGTTCTTC
TRBV6-1	.	.	TRBJ2-3	CASSEMADRDTQYF	TGTGCCAGCAGTGAAATGGCAGACCGAGATACGCAGTATTTT
TRBV5-8	TRBD2	.	TRBJ2-1	CASSLSSGSNYNEQFF	TGTGCCAGCAGCTTGTCTAGCGGGAGTAATTACAATGAGCAGTTCTTC
TRBV4-1	.	.	TRBJ2-5	CASSLPGWPTPETQYF	TGCGCCAGCAGCCTCCCCGGTTGGCCGACCCCAGAGACCCAGTACTTC
TRBV28	TRBD2	.	TRBJ2-1	CASSLGGILAEQFF	TGTGCCAGCAGTTTAGGGGGGATACTAGCGGAGCAGTTCTTC
TRBV27	.	.	TRBJ1-1	CASRLGGAKEAFF	TGTGCCAGCAGACTTGGGGGCGCGAAGGAAGCTTTCTTT
TRBV7-9	.	few	TRBJ2-7	CASSLTAVYEQYF	TGTGCCAGCAGCCTTACAGCGGTCTACGAGCAGTACTTC
TRBV7-9	TRBD1	.	TRBJ2-1	CASSLAGTGEVTYNEQFF	TGTGCCAGCAGCTTAGCCGGGACAGGGGAAGTAACCTACAATGAGCAGTTCTTC
TRBV7-8	.	.	TRBJ2-1	CASSSRVVSYNEQFF	TGTGCCAGCAGCTCCAGGGTGGTTTCCTACAATGAGCAGTTCTTC